The sequence of this T cell receptor (beta chain) was determined in a study of blood T cell repertoires in COVID-19. It was during active infection that Seattle patients were enrolled and then longitudinally followed. Germline CDR1 and CDR2: LGHNA and YSLEER. Trimming removed 3 bases from V and 0 bases from J; junction bases left unmatched: 15. This CDR3 spans 20 amino acids. Only in-frame clones appear in the TCRdb table, and some are missing; sequencing was by immunoSEQ multiplex PCR. This table holds approximately 230,000 clones, 70% to 90% found once. The origin of this receptor is a woman aged 30 to 39 with COVID-19, enrolled during active disease. The chain is built from TRBV4-3 and TRBJ2-1; the match to TRBD1 covers 9 bases. Sequencing input: peripheral blood. Here the CDR3 reads CASSHAYEPGQGNSYNEQFF. DNA of the CDR3: TGCGCCAGCAGCCATGCTTACGAACCGGGACAGGGAAACTCCTACAATGAGCAGTTCTTC.